This T cell receptor beta chain was sequenced during a study of T cells after yellow fever vaccination (dated by TCRdb to between 2018 and 2021). Regarding the complete study: The SMART-Seq v4 Ultra Low Input RNA kit was used to prepare libraries from fractions with low cell numbers. To follow T-cell clones before and after primary and booster YFV17D yellow fever vaccination, bulk TCR alpha and beta repertoires were sequenced over time. Two healthy male donors made up the cohort, one aged 18 to 30 years and the other aged 30 to 40 years. Blood was collected at multiple timepoints before and after primary and secondary immunization, and bulk PBMC replicates and cell subsets were isolated. What the authors observed across the whole study: Compared with the primary T-cell response, the secondary T-cell response was faster but weaker, reaching its peak on day 5 rather than on day 15. Most clones expanded after primary vaccination were re-detected after the booster (almost 98% of CD4 and more than 70% of CD8), suggesting broad memory maintenance. A small fraction of clonotypes appeared in both the CD4 and CD8 compartments, likely as a result of convergent recombination. Only a couple of donors were included in the study, so the extent to which the findings can be generalized is limited. Because abundant contaminating clonotypes from the bulk population could be contained in FACS-sorted repertoires, computational filtering was required.

V ends up 5 bases short and J 10 bases short, with an unmatched junction base count of 6. The CDR3 goes from the cysteine to the phenylalanine over 12 residues. Only CDR3 DNA is held: 36 bases, read in frame from base 1. The germline V gene encodes CDR1 SEHNR and CDR2 FQNEAQ (reference sequence). Only a few counts were recorded for this clonotype. The antigen it recognizes is unknown. Base qualities were left out, and no much larger clone turns up one base away. What the treatment or condition label conveys for this sample: live attenuated yellow fever vaccine strain. Two biological replicates of bulk PBMCs were collected at each blood-draw timepoint. A standard Ficoll-Paque protocol was used to isolate PBMCs from peripheral blood. RNA was extracted with TriZol from bulk PBMCs, CD4 and CD8 fractions, and dextramer-positive and dextramer-negative fractions. Sequencing instrument: Illumina NovaSeq 6000. Synthesis of TCR cDNA relied on 5'RACE template switching, a step that introduced a universal primer site along with unique molecular identifiers. Priming for cDNA synthesis came from both the TCR alpha and TCR beta constant segments. Libraries were amplified in two PCR steps, with sample barcodes and sequencing adapters added in the second step. Sequencing of libraries was done on Illumina HiSeq 2500 (2x100 bp) or NovaSeq (2x150 bp). The original pipeline was this. MIGEC was used to demultiplex reads and collapse the reads into UMI consensus sequences, and MiXCR was used for V(D)J alignment. Using edgeR on replicate PBMC samples, clonotypes were called vaccine-responding if FDR was below 0.01 and the log2 fold change was above 5 up to day 15. Each bulk clonotype received a CD4 or CD8 identity based on whether the sequenced CD4 or CD8 repertoire contained that clonotype at higher abundance. TCRdb reworked the public reads: Q25 trimming with fastp, MiXCR clone assembly, productive beta chains retained. Identical CDR3 proteins give one entry, which carries the most common genes and DNA. The V and J calls and clone size come from TCRdb's table, not from the authors' own analysis. A total of 300,000 to 350,000 distinct CDR3 sequences appear in this sample, under 5% of them only once. The ten largest account for more than 20% of the sample.

The TCR comes from a man aged 18 to 30 who received the YFV17D yellow fever vaccine. The rearrangement joined TRBV7-9 to TRBJ1-1; the central 8 bases match TRBD1. Sequencing used PBMCs, obtained 5 days after the yellow fever booster vaccination. The CDR3 sequence is CASSPKDRAAFF. DNA sequence: TGTGCCAGCAGCCCTAAGGACAGGGCAGCTTTCTTT.